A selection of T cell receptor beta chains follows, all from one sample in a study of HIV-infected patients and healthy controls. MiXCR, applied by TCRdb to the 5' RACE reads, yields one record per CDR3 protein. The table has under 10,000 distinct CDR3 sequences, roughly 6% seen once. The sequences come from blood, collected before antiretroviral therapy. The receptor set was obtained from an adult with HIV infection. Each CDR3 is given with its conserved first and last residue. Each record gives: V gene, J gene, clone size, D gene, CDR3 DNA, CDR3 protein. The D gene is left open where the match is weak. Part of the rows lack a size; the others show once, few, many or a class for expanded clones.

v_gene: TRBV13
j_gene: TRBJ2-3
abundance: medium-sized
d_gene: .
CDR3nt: TGTGCCAGCAGCTTAGCACTCGCGGGGTCCACAGATACGCAGTATTTT
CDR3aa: CASSLALAGSTDTQYF

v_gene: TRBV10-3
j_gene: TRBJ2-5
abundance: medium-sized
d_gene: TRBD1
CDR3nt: TGTGCCATCAGTGAGTCGGGGGACAGTTCGGACGAAGAGACCCAGTACTTC
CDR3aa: CAISESGDSSDEETQYF

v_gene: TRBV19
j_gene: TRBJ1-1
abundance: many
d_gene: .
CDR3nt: TGTGCCAGTAGTATAAGACACATGAACACTGAAGCTTTCTTT
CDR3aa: CASSIRHMNTEAFF

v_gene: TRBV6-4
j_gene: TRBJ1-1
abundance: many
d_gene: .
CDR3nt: TGTGCCTCCGACGTACGAGAAGCTTTCTTT
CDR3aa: CASDVREAFF

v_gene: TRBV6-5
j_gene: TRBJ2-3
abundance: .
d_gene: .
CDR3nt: TGTGCCAGCAGTTACGATACAGATACGCAGTATTTT
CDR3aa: CASSYDTDTQYF

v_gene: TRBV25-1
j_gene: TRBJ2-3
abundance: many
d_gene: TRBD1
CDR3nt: TGTGCCAGCCCTTTGGGACAGGGGGACACCGATACGCAGTATTTT
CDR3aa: CASPLGQGDTDTQYF

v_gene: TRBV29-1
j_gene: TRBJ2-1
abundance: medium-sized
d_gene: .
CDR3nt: TGCAGCGTTGGGGTAGACTCCTACAATGAGCAGTTCTTC
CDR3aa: CSVGVDSYNEQFF

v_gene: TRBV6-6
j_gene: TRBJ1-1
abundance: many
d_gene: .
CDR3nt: TGTGCCAGCAGTTACACTGAAGCTTTCTTT
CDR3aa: CASSYTEAFF

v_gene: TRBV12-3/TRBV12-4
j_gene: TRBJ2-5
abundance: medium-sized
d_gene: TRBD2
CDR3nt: TGTGCCAGCAGTTCTAGCGGGGGGCAAGAGACCCAGTACTTC
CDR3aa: CASSSSGGQETQYF

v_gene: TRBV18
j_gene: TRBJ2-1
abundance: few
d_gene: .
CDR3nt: TGTGCCAGCTCACCACTTGGGGGGGGGCCGGATCCTGAGCAGTTCTTC
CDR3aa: CASSPLGGGPDPEQFF

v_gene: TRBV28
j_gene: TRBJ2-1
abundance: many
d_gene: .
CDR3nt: TGTGCCAGCAGTCTCAAACAGGAAAACAATGAGCAGTTCTTC
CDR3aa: CASSLKQENNEQFF

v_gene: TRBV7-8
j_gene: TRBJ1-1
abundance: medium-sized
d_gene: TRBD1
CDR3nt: TGTGCCAGCAGCTTAGTCCTGTCGACAGGGGAAACGGGCACTGAAGCTTTCTTT
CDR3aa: CASSLVLSTGETGTEAFF

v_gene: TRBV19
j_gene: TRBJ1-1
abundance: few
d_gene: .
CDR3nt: TGTGCCAGTAGTGACCAGGTGAACACTGAAGCTTTCTTT
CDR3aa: CASSDQVNTEAFF

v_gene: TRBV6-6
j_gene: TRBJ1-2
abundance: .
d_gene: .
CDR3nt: TGTGCCAGCAGTTACTCGCCAGCGAACTATGGCTACACCTTC
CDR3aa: CASSYSPANYGYTF

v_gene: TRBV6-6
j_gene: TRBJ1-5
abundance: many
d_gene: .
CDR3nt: TGTGCCAGCACGAGGGTGGGGAGCAATCAGCCCCAGCATTTT
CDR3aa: CASTRVGSNQPQHF

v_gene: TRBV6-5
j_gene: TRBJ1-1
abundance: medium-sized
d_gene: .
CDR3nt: TGTGCCAGCAGTTACGGTCCAGGGGTCGGCACTGAAGCTTTCTTT
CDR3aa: CASSYGPGVGTEAFF

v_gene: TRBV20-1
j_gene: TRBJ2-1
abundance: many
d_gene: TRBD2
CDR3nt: TGCAGTGCTAGAGACCCCGTCAGCGGGGGGGCCAAATCCTACAATGAGCAGTTCTTC
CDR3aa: CSARDPVSGGAKSYNEQFF

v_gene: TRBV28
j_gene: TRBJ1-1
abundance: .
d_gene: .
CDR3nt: TGTGCCAGCAGTTTGACGACGATGAACACTGAAGCTTTCTTT
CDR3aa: CASSLTTMNTEAFF

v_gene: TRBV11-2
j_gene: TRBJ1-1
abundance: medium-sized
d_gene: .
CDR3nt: TGTGCCAGCAGCTTAGGGCTGGCGGGGTCGAACACTGAAGCTTTCTTT
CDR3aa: CASSLGLAGSNTEAFF

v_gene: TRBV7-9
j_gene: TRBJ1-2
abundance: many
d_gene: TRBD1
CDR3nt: TGTGCCAGCAGCCCTCCCATACTCGAGGGACAGGGGTATGGCTACACCTTC
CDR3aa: CASSPPILEGQGYGYTF

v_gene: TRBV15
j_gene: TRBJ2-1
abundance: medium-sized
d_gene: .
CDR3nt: TGTGCCACCAGCAGAGTCTATGAAGACAATGAGCAGTTCTTC
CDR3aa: CATSRVYEDNEQFF

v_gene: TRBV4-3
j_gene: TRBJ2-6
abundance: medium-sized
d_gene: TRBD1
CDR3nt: TGCGCCAGCAGCCAAGGGACAGGGCCGGGCTCTGGGGCCAACGTCCTGACTTTC
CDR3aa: CASSQGTGPGSGANVLTF

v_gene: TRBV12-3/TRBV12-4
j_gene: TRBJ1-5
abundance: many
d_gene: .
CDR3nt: TGTGCCAGCAGCCCCCAGTGGGGGAATCAGCCCCAGCATTTT
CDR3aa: CASSPQWGNQPQHF

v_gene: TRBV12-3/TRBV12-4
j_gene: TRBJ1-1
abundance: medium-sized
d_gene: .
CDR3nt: TGTGCCAGCAGTTTATATCGAGGCACTGAAGCTTTCTTT
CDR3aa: CASSLYRGTEAFF

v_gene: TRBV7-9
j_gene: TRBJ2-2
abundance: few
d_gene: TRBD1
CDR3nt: TGTGCCAGCAGCCCCAGGGGGAAGAACACCGGGGAGCTGTTTTTT
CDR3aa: CASSPRGKNTGELFF

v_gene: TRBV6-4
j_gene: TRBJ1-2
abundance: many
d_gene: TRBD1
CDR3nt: TGTGACGCAAGACAGGGGACCACCTCCTATGGCTACACCTTC
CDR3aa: CDARQGTTSYGYTF

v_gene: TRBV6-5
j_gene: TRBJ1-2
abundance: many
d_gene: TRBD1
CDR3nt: TGTGCCAGCAGTACATGGGACAGAGTTAACTATGGCTACACCTTC
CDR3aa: CASSTWDRVNYGYTF

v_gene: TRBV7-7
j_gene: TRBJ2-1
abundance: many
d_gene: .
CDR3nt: TGTGCTAGCAGCCCCACCGGACTTGAGCAGTTCTTC
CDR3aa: CASSPTGLEQFF

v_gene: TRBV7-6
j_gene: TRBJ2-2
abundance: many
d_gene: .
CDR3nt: TGTGCCAGCAGCCTACTTACCGAGGAGAGGGACGGAGACGGGGAGCTGTTTTTT
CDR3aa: CASSLLTEERDGDGELFF

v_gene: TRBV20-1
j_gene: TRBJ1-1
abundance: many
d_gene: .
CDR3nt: TGCAGTTGTGGGAACACCCGGGAAGCTTTCTTT
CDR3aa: CSCGNTREAFF

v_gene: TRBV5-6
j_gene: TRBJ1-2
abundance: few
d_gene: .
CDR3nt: TGTGCCAGCAGCTTTGAGTGGGGGCTGAACTATGGCTACACCTTC
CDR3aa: CASSFEWGLNYGYTF

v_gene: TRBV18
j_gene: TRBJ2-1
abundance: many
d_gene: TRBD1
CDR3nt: TGTGCCAGCTCACCCAGTCCGGGACAGCCCTCTGACAATGAGCAGTTCTTC
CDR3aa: CASSPSPGQPSDNEQFF

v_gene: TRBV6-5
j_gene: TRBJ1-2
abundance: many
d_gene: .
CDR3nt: TGTGCCAGCGGACGGGGCGACTATGGCTACACCTTC
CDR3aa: CASGRGDYGYTF

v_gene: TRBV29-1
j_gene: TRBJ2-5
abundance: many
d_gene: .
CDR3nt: TGCAGCGTTGGGTCTATCAGGGAAGAGACCCAGTACTTC
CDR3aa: CSVGSIREETQYF

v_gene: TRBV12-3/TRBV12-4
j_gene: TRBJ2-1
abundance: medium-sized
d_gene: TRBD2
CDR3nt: TGTGCCAGCAGTTCCCCGTCTAGCGGCTACAATGAGCAGTTCTTC
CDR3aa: CASSSPSSGYNEQFF

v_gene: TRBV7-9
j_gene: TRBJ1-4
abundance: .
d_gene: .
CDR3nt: TGTGCCAGCAGCTTAGAGGGCGGACTTAATGAAAAACTGTTTTTT
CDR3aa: CASSLEGGLNEKLFF

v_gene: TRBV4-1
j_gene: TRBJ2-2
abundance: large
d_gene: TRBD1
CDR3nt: TGCGCCAGCAGCCATCCAGGGGGCGGGGAGCTGTTTTTT
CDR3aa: CASSHPGGGELFF

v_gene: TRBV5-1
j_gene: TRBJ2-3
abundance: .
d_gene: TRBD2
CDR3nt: TGCGCCAGCACCTTGGGGGGGGGTTCAACAGATACGCAGTATTTT
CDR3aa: CASTLGGGSTDTQYF

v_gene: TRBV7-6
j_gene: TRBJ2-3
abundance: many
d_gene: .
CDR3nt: TGTGCCAGCAGCTTCTGGGACTCTCCCACAGATACGCAGTATTTT
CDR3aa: CASSFWDSPTDTQYF

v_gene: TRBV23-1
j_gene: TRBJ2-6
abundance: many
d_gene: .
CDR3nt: TGCGCCAGCAGTCAATCGTTCCGGAACCCTTACTCTGGGGCCAACGTCCTGACTTTC
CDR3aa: CASSQSFRNPYSGANVLTF

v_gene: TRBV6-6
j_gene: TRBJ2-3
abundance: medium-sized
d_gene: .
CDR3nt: TGTGCCAGCAGTTACTCTTGGCGGTCCGGCACAGATACGCAGTATTTT
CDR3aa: CASSYSWRSGTDTQYF

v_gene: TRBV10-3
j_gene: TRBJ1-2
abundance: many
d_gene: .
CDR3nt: TGTGCCATCAGTGGGGAGGGGCGCGGCTATGGCTACACCTTC
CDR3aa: CAISGEGRGYGYTF

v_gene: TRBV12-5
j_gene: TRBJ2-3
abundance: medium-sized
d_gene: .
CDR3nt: TGTGCTAGTGGTTTGGGAGTCATGACAGATACGCAGTATTTT
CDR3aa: CASGLGVMTDTQYF

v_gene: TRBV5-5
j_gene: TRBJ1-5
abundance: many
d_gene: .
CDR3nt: TGTGCCAGCAGCTTGTCGCCAGGGCTTCAGCCCCAGCATTTT
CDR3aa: CASSLSPGLQPQHF

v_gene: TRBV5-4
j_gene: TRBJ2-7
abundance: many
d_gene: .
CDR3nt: TGTGCCAGCAGCTTGGGGCAGCGGTCCTACGAGCAGTACTTC
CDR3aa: CASSLGQRSYEQYF

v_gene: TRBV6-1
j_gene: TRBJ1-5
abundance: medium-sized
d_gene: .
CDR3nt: TGTGCCAGTCGCGGACAAGAGCAGGAGTCCCAGCCCCAGCATTTT
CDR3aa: CASRGQEQESQPQHF

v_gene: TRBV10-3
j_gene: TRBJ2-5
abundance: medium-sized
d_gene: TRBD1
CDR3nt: TGTGCCATCAGTGAGGGACAGGGGGCAGAGACCCAGTACTTC
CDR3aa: CAISEGQGAETQYF

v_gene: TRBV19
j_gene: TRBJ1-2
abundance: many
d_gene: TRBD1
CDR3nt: TGTGCCAGTAGTGCGGACAGGGTCGTCTATGGCTACACCTTC
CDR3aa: CASSADRVVYGYTF

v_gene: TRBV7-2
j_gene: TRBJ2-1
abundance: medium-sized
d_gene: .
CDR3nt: TGTGCCAGCAGCTCAACAGGGCAGAATGAGCAGTTCTTC
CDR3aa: CASSSTGQNEQFF

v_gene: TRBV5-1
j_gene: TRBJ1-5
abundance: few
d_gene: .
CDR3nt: TGCGCCAGCAGCTTGGCCGGCGGTTACAATCAGCCCCAGCATTTT
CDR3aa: CASSLAGGYNQPQHF

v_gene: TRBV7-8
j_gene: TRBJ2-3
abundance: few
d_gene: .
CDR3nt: TGTGCCAGCAGCTTACGCCCAGGGGACCTCACAGATACGCAGTATTTT
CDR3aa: CASSLRPGDLTDTQYF

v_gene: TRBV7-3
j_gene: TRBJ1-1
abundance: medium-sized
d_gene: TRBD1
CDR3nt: TGTGCCAGCAGCTTATGGGACAGGACTGAAGCTTTCTTT
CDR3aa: CASSLWDRTEAFF

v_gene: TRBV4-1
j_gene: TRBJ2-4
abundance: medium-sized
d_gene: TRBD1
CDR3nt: TGCGCCAGCAGCCAAGATCAAATTTGGACAGGCCACAAAAACATTCAGTACTTC
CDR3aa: CASSQDQIWTGHKNIQYF